Below are 12 T cell receptor beta chains sequenced from a single sample in a study of immune heterogeneity within non-small cell lung tumors. A first 10-cycle multiplex round used 32 V-gene and 13 J-gene primers on TCR beta CDR3. TCRdb re-derived calls from the multiplex PCR reads in MiXCR, one entry per CDR3 protein. The table records about 9,700 distinct CDR3 sequences, around 17% of them present only once. TCRs were amplified from roughly 540 ng gDNA of bulk tumor per sample. Multiple biopsies spaced far apart were taken from each primary tumor during surgery. Undergoing curative surgery were patients whose non-small cell lung cancer was untreated and newly diagnosed. Material: lung tumor tissue. The receptors originated from a man aged 35-49 years with non-small cell lung cancer.

The table lists this clonotype with many counts. The chain links TRBV29-1 to TRBJ1-1, with D possibly matching TRBD1 (6 bases). Between the trimmed V and J ends, which lost 8 bases and 11 bases, there was a span of 21 bases. The CDR3 sequence is 12 residues long. Germline CDR1 SQVTM, CDR2 ANQGSEA. CDR3 bases: TGCAGCCCCCTCTTTGGGGGACAAGGGGCTTTCTTT. Its protein product is CSPLFGGQGAFF.

By sample fraction, this clonotype is medium-sized. The CDR3 coding sequence is TGTGCCAGTAGCCGGGAGACAGGGAGAACCGGGGAGCTGTTTTTT. Protein: CASSRETGRTGELFF. This chain joins TRBV19 and TRBJ2-2, with D perhaps TRBD1 (7 bases). Deletions cut 6 bases from V and 5 bases from J, with 16 bases between. The CDR3 is made up of 15 amino acids. In germline, CDR1 is LNHDA, CDR2 SQIVND (reference sequence).

This clonotype was seen a handful of times. A read error may be the cause here, since a much bigger clone is one base away. This is likely a read error, given that the CDR3 carries no conserved phenylalanine or tryptophan at its end. The CDR3 protein is CASSYSGSSYEQYL. The CDR3 DNA reads TGTGCCAGCAGTTACTCGGGGAGCTCCTACGAGCAGTACCTC. The chain uses TRBV6-5 and TRBJ2-7; a possible D gene is TRBD2 (5 bases). Germline assignment: CDR1 MNHEY and CDR2 SVGAGI. V was trimmed by 0 bases and J by 0 bases, leaving 6 bases between them. This CDR3 is built from 14 residues.

The chain is built from TRBV19 and TRBJ2-7, with a tentative D call TRBD1 (7 bases). The CDR3 length is 18 residues. Germline CDR1 and CDR2: LNHDA and SQIVND (reference sequence). The V gene lost 5 bases and the J gene lost 7 bases, with 30 bases spanning the gap. CDR3 DNA sequence: TGTGCCAGTAGTCCCCAACCCCTTCCTCAGGGGGGTCCTCGGGAGCAGTACTTC. Encoded protein: CASSPQPLPQGGPREQYF.

This clonotype is deemed medium-sized. V is TRBV20-1 and J is TRBJ2-7; 12 bases align to TRBD2. This CDR3 is built from 14 residues. Germline V gene sequence: CDR1 DFQATT, CDR2 SNEGSKA (reference sequence). V lost 5 bases to trimming and J lost 3 bases; unmatched junction nucleotides: 5. Here the CDR3 DNA reads TGCAGTGCTCCTGGACTAGCGGGGTTCTACGAGCAGTACTTC. Translation gives CSAPGLAGFYEQYF.

In its sample, this clonotype is medium-sized. The V and J genes are TRBV27 and TRBJ2-2; no reliable D call. The CDR3 runs 14 residues. With 5 bases removed from V and 4 bases from J, the gap between germline ends came to 11 bases. CDR1 MNHEY and CDR2 SMNVEV come from the germline V gene (reference sequence). The CDR3 loop is CASSDRVFTGELFF. In nucleotides, the CDR3 is TGTGCCAGCAGTGACCGGGTGTTCACCGGGGAGCTGTTTTTT.

This clonotype rates as medium-sized (0.01 to 0.1%). The chain joins TRBV12-3 or TRBV12-4 to TRBJ1-5; a possible D gene is TRBD1 (5 bases). The CDR3 runs to 14 residues. Trimming cost V 2 bases and J 1 base, with 6 bases left between them. In DNA form, the CDR3 reads TGTGCCAGCAGTTTATGGGACAGCAATCAGCCCCAGCATTTT. It translates to CASSLWDSNQPQHF.

This chain links TRBV27 with TRBJ1-1; D may be TRBD1 (5 bases). This CDR3 region has 13 residues. V dropped 4 bases and J dropped 3 bases, with 9 bases sitting between them. CDR1 is MNHEY, CDR2 SMNVEV, per germline (reference sequence). The CDR3 bases are TGTGCCAGCAGTTGGGGGAGAGACACTGAAGCTTTCTTT. Protein: CASSWGRDTEAFF.

This clonotype was detected ten times or more. This chain links TRBV5-1 with TRBJ2-2; a possible D gene is TRBD2 (5 bases). The CDR3 is made up of 13 amino acids. Per germline, CDR1 SGHRS and CDR2 YFSETQ. Trimming stripped 4 bases from V and 7 bases from J, with 11 bases between. CDR3 residues: CASSPDRGGELFF. The CDR3 nucleotides read TGCGCCAGCAGCCCGGACCGGGGCGGGGAGCTGTTTTTT.

At least ten counts were recorded for this clonotype. The chain is built from TRBV6-2 or TRBV6-3 and TRBJ2-3; TRBD2 matches 14 bases. This CDR3 is 15 amino acids long. CDR1 is MNHEY and CDR2 is SVGEGT in the germline V gene. Losses at the gene ends were 5 bases for V and 6 bases for J; bases not matched to a gene: 4. CDR3 sequence reads: CASSHGTSGSDTQYF. In DNA, the CDR3 is TGTGCCAGCAGTCACGGGACTAGCGGGAGCGATACGCAGTATTTT.

By sample fraction, this clonotype is medium-sized. The chain employs TRBV2 and TRBJ1-2, with D unclear. The CDR3 covers 11 residues. Between the trimmed V and J ends, which lost 6 bases and 0 bases, there was a span of 2 bases. Germline V CDR1 and CDR2: SNHLY, FYNNEI. This CDR3 is CASRANYGYTF. CDR3 DNA: TGTGCCAGCAGAGCTAACTATGGCTACACCTTC.

This clonotype has ten or more counts. This chain joins TRBV19 and TRBJ2-3; 12 nucleotides match TRBD1. V lost 5 bases, J lost 4 bases, and 4 bases stayed unmatched. Germline CDR1 and CDR2: LNHDA and SQIVND (reference sequence). This CDR3 is built from 15 residues. This CDR3 is CASSLGTGGSDTQYF. CDR3 coding DNA: TGTGCCAGTAGTTTAGGGACAGGGGGCTCAGATACGCAGTATTTT.